This TCR beta chain is from a study of memory CD4+ T cells and cytomegalovirus serostatus. This clone was seen more than once but under ten times. What it binds is unknown. Study processing details: After removing out-of-frame reads, 2 million to 2.5 million distinct TCRbeta sequences remained. Clones were read by immunoSEQ multiplex PCR, and TCRdb kept only the in-frame ones, dropping some. Clone size and the V and J calls come from that table; the DNA yielded D and trimming. Of 45,000 to 60,000 clones listed, around 76% are singletons. Single viable CD3+CD4+CD8-CD45RO+ cells were sorted as the memory CD4+ T cells. Findings and caveats of the study: CMV serostatus prediction reached median AUC roughly 0.95, or 0.91 with US-trained model.

This receptor was identified in an adult in good health and CMV-seropositive. The sample consisted of memory CD4+ T cells from blood.

The chain's CDR3 is CASSGVRGEKLFF. The CDR3 DNA follows: TGTGCCAGCAGTGGGGTCCGAGGGGAAAAACTGTTTTTT. The chain uses TRBV2 and TRBJ1-4; D remains unclear. Germline V gene lookup returns CDR1 SNHLY and CDR2 FYNNEI. This CDR3 region has 13 residues. V was shortened by 4 bases and J by 8 bases, with 11 bases between the two germline ends.